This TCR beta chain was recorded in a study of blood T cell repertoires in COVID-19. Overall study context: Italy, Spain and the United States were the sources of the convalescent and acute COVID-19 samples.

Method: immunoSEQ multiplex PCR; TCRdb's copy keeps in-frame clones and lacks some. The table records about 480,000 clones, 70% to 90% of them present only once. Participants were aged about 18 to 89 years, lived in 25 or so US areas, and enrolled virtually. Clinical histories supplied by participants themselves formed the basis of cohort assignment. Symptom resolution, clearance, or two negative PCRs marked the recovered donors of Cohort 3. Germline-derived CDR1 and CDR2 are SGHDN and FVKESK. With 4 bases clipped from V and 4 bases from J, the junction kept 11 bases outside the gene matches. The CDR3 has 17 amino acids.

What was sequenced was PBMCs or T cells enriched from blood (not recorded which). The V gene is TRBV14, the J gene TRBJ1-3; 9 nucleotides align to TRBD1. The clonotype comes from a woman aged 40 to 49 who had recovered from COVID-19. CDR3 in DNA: TGTGCCAGCAGCCCTTGGGACAGGGCGCTACAGGGAAACACCATATATTTT. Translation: CASSPWDRALQGNTIYF.